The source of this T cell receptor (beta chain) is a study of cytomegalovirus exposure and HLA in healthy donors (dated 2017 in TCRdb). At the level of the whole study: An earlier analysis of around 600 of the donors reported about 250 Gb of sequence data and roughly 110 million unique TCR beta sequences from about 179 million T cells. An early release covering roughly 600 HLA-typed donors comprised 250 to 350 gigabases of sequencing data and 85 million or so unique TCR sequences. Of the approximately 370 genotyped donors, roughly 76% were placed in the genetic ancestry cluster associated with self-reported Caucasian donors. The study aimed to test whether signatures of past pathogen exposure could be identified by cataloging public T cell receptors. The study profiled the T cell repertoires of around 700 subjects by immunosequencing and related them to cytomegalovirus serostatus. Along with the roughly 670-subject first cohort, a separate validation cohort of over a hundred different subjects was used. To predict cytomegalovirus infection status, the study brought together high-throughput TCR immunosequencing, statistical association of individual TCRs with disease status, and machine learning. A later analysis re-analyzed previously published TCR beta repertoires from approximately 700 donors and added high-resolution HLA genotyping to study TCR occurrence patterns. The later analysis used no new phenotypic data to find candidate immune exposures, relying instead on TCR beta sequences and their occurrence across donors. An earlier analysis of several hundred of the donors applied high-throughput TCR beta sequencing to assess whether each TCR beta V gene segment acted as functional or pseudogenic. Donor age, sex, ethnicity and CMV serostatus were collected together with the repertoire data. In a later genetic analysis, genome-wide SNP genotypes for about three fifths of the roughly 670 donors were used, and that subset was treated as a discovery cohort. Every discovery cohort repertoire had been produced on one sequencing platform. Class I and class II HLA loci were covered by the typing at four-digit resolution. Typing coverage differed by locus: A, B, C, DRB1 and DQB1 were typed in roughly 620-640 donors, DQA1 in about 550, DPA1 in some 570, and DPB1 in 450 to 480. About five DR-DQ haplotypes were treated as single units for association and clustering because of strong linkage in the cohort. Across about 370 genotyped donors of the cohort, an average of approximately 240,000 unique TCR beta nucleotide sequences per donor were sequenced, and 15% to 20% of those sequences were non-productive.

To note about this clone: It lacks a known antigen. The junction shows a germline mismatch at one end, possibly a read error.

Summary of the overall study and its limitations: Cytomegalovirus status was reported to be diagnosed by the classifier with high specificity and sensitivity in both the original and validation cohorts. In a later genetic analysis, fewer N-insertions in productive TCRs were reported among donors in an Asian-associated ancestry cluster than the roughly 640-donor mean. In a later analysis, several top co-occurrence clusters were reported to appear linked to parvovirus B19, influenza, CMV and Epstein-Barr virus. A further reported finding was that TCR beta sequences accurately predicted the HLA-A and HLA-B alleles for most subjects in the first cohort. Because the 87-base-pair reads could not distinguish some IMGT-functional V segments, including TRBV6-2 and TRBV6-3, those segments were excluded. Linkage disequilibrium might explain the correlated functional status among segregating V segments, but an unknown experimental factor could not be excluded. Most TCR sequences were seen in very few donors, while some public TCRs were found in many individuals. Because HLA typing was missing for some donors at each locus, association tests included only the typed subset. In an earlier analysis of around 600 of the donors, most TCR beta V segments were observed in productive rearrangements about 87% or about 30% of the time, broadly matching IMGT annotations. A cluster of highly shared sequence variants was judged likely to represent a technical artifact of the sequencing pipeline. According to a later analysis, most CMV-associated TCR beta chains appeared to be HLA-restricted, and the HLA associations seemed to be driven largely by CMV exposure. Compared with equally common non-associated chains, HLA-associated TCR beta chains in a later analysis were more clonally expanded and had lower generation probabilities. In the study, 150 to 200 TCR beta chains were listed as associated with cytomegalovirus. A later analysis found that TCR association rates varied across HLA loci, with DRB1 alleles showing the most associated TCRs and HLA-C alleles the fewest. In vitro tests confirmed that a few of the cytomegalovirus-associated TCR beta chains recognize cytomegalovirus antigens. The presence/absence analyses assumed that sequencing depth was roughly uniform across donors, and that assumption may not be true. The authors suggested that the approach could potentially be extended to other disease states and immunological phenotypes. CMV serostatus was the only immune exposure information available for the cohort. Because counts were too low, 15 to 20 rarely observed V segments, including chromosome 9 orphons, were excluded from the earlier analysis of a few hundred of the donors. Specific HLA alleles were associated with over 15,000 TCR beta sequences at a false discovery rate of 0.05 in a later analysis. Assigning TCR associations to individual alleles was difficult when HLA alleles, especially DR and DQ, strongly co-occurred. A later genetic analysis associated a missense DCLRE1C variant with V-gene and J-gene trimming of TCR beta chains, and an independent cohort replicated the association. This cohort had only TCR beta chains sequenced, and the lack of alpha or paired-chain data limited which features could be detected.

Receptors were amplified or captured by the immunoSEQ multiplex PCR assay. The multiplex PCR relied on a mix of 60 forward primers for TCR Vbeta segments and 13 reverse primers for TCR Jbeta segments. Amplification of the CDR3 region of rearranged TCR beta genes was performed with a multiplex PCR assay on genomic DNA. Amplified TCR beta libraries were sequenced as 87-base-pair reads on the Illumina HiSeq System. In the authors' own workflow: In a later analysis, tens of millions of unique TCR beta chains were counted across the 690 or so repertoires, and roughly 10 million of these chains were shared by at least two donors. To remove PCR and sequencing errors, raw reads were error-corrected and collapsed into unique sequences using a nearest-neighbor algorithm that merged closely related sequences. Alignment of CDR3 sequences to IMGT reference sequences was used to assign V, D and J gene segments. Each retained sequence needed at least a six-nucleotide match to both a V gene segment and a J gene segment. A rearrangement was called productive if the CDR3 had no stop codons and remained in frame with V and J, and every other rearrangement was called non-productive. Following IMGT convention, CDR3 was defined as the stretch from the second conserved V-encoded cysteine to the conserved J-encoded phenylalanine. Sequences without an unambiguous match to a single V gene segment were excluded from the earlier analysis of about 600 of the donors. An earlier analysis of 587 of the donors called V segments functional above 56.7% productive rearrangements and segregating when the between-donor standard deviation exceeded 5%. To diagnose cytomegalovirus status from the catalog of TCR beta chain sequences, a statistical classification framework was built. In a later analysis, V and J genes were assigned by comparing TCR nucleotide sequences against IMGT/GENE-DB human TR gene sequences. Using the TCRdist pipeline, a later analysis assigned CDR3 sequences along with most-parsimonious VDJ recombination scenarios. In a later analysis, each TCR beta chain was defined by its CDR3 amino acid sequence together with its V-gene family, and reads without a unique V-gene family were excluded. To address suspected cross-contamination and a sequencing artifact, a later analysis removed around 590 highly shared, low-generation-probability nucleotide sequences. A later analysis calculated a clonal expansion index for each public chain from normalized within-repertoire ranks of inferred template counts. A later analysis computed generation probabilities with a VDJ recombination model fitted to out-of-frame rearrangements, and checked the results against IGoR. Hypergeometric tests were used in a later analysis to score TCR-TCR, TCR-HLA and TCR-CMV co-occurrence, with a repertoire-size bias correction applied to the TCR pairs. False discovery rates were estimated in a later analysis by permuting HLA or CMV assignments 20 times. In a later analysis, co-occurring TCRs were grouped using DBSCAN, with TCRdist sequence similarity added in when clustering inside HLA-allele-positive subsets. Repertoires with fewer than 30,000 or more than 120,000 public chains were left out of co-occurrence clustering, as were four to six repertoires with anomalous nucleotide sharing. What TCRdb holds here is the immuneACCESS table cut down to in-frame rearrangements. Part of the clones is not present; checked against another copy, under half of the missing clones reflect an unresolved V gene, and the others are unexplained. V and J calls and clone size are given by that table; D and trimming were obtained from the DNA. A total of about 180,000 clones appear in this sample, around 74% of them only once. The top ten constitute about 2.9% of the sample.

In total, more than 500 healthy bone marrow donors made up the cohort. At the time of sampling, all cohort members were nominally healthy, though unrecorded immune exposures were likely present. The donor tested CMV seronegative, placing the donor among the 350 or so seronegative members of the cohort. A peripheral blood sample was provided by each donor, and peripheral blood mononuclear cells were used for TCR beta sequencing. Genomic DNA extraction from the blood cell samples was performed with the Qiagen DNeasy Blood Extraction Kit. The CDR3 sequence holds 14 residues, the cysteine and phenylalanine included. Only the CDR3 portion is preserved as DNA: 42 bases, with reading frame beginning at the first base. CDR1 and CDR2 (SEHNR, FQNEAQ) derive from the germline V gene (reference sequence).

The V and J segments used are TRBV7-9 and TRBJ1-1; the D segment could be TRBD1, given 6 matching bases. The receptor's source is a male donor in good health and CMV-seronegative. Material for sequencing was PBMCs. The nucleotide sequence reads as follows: TGTTCCAGCGGGACACAGGGTTCGGGCACTGAAGCTTTCTTT. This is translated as CSSGTQGSGTEAFF.